The entry that follows covers one T cell receptor beta chain sequence. The antigen remains unidentified. The data originate from a study of cytomegalovirus exposure and HLA in healthy donors. Study-level points and caveats: Cytomegalovirus status, reportedly, was diagnosed with high specificity and sensitivity by the classifier. One cluster of highly shared sequence variants probably arose as a sequencing artifact.

The PCR contained 60 Vbeta and 13 Jbeta primers. The protocol was immunoSEQ multiplex PCR, while the TCRdb copy is restricted to in-frame clones and leaves out a portion. Found here are approximately 170,000 clones, about 80% of them singletons; the top ten hold over 0.95%. CDR3 size: 15 residues. Germline V gene sequence: CDR1 MGHRA, CDR2 YSYEKL. The V and J ends lost 0 bases and 10 bases respectively, with 13 bases between them. The specimen was PBMCs. The sequence came from a woman aged 40-49 years in good health and CMV-seronegative. The chain joins TRBV4-1 to TRBJ1-6; D gene uncertain. CDR3 protein: CASSQDERAESPLHF. The CDR3 DNA reads TGCGCCAGCAGCCAAGATGAGCGGGCAGAGTCACCCCTCCACTTT.